These 2 T cell receptor beta chains came from one sample sequenced in a study of blood T cells in healthy people across ages. With a J-beta primer mix and a sample-barcoded 5' primer, a second PCR ran 7 to 11 cycles. TCRdb re-derived calls from the 5' RACE reads in MiXCR, one entry per CDR3 protein. The sample records over 950,000 distinct CDR3 sequences, under 40% being singletons. Sequenced input: blood. All receptors derive from a man younger than 35 in good health.

This clonotype was observed at least ten times. The CDR3 is CSARRQGSVNYGYTF. The CDR3 DNA follows: TGCAGTGCTAGGCGACAGGGCTCTGTTAACTATGGCTACACCTTC. J is TRBJ1-2 and V is TRBV20-1; TRBD1 matches at 7 bases. With 3 bases clipped from V and 1 base from J, the junction kept 8 bases outside the gene matches. The CDR3 is made up of 15 amino acids. Per germline, CDR1 DFQATT and CDR2 SNEGSKA (reference sequence).

This clonotype was detected a few times. V usage is TRBV4-1 and J usage is TRBJ2-1; D remains ambiguous. The CDR3 length is 13 residues. Trimming removed 1 base at V and 10 bases at J, with 11 bases between. The germline V gene has CDR1 MGHRA and CDR2 YSYEKL. The CDR3 nucleotides are TGCGCCAGCAGCCAAGTTGTGGGTGGGGAGCAGTTCTTC. This translates into CASSQVVGGEQFF.